The next 2 T cell receptor beta chains were all read from a single sample in a study of T cells expressing NK-cell markers. Using the 5' RACE reads, TCRdb records one entry per CDR3 protein without DNA. Its table records a few hundred thousand distinct CDR3 sequences. Specimen: blood T cells: a sorted CD56 or NKG2C T cell subset, CD4+ or CD8+ T cells, or bulk PBMC T cells (not recorded which). These receptor sequences come from a woman in her forties or fifties in good health.

The chain joins TRBV2 to TRBJ2-2. Looked up from germline, CDR1 is SNHLY and CDR2 is FYNNEI. The CDR3 is 14 residues long. This chain's CDR3 is CASRVNTVGGELFF. Using reference TRBV2 and TRBJ2-2 for the parts outside the CDR3, the full variable domain is EPEVTQTPSHQVTQMGQEVILRCVPISNHLYFYWYRQILGQKVEFLVSFYNNEISEKSEIFDDQFSVERPDGSNFTLKIRSTKLEDSAMYFCASRVNTVGGELFFGEGSRLTVL.

This chain uses TRBV4-1 with TRBJ2-3; the D call of TRBD2 rests on TCRdb alone, since no DNA is present to check it. Germline values: CDR1 MGHRA, CDR2 YSYEKL. The CDR3 loop spans 15 amino acids. The CDR3 sequence is CASSRSLAGTDTQYF.